Listed below are T cell receptor beta chains from one sample, sequenced in a study of T cell responses to AZD1222 COVID-19 vaccine. Profiling relied on immunoSEQ multiplex PCR, and the TCRdb table lists in-frame clones only, not all of them. The sample shows 150,000 to 200,000 clones, roughly 90% of them seen only once. The sequencing here drew on peripheral blood, taken on day 0 of AZD1222 vaccination. The receptors were gathered from an adult in good health. The CDR3 runs from the conserved cysteine through the conserved F or W. Fields, in order: J gene, clone size, D gene, V gene, CDR3 protein, CDR3 DNA. D genes are given only for firm matches. Part of the rows lack a size; the others show once, few, many or a class for expanded clones.

j_call: TRBJ1-1; clone_size: few; d_call: .; v_call: TRBV28; cdr3_aa: CASSPTQQGTEAFF; cdr3_nt: TGTGCCAGCAGTCCCACTCAACAGGGCACTGAAGCTTTCTTT
j_call: TRBJ2-7; clone_size: .; d_call: .; v_call: TRBV27; cdr3_aa: CASSLYGSYEQYF; cdr3_nt: TGTGCCAGCAGTTTATACGGGAGTTACGAGCAGTACTTC
j_call: TRBJ2-1; clone_size: .; d_call: TRBD2; v_call: TRBV5-1; cdr3_aa: CASSQTQLAGGYNEQFF; cdr3_nt: TGCGCCAGCAGCCAAACACAACTAGCGGGTGGCTACAATGAGCAGTTCTTC
j_call: TRBJ1-3; clone_size: .; d_call: .; v_call: TRBV15; cdr3_aa: CATSRDRGPGNTIYF; cdr3_nt: TGTGCCACCAGCAGAGACAGGGGCCCTGGAAACACCATATATTTT
j_call: TRBJ1-2; clone_size: .; d_call: TRBD1; v_call: TRBV19; cdr3_aa: CASSDRTGGNYGYTF; cdr3_nt: TGTGCCAGTAGCGACCGGACAGGGGGAAACTATGGCTACACCTTC
j_call: TRBJ2-2; clone_size: once; d_call: TRBD1; v_call: TRBV27; cdr3_aa: CASGSTGFDTGELFF; cdr3_nt: TGTGCCAGCGGATCGACAGGGTTTGACACCGGGGAGCTGTTTTTT
j_call: TRBJ2-3; clone_size: few; d_call: TRBD2; v_call: TRBV28; cdr3_aa: CASSAPTGTSGRIADTQYF; cdr3_nt: TGTGCCAGCAGTGCGCCCACCGGGACTAGCGGGAGAATTGCAGATACGCAGTATTTT
j_call: TRBJ1-2; clone_size: .; d_call: .; v_call: TRBV28; cdr3_aa: CASLFYNYGYTF; cdr3_nt: TGTGCCAGCCTATTTTATAACTATGGCTACACCTTC
j_call: TRBJ1-2; clone_size: .; d_call: TRBD1; v_call: TRBV30; cdr3_aa: CAWSSETGGPYGYTF; cdr3_nt: TGTGCCTGGAGTTCGGAGACAGGGGGCCCCTATGGCTACACCTTC
j_call: TRBJ1-1; clone_size: .; d_call: TRBD1; v_call: TRBV10-1; cdr3_aa: CASSGTGQGNTEAFF; cdr3_nt: TGCGCCAGCAGTGGGACGGGACAGGGGAACACTGAAGCTTTCTTT
j_call: TRBJ1-2; clone_size: few; d_call: TRBD1; v_call: TRBV12-3/TRBV12-4; cdr3_aa: CASSLRTGGGYTF; cdr3_nt: TGTGCCAGCAGTTTACGGACAGGGGGAGGCTACACCTTC
j_call: TRBJ2-7; clone_size: once; d_call: TRBD2; v_call: TRBV5-4; cdr3_aa: CASSLAGDLAYEQYF; cdr3_nt: TGTGCCAGCAGCTTAGCGGGAGACCTCGCCTACGAGCAGTACTTC
j_call: TRBJ1-2; clone_size: .; d_call: .; v_call: TRBV5-4; cdr3_aa: CASSRGTESYNYGYTF; cdr3_nt: TGTGCCAGCAGCCGCGGGACGGAGTCGTATAACTATGGCTACACCTTC
j_call: TRBJ1-2; clone_size: .; d_call: .; v_call: TRBV27; cdr3_aa: CASSSGVPGQGYTF; cdr3_nt: TGTGCCAGCAGTTCGGGAGTCCCAGGGCAAGGCTACACCTTC
j_call: TRBJ2-1; clone_size: .; d_call: TRBD1; v_call: TRBV3-1/TRBV3-2; cdr3_aa: CASSLRQGRNEQFF; cdr3_nt: TGTGCCAGCAGCCTTAGACAGGGAAGGAATGAGCAGTTCTTC
j_call: TRBJ2-2; clone_size: .; d_call: TRBD2; v_call: TRBV4-1; cdr3_aa: CASSQVGLAVNTGELFF; cdr3_nt: TGCGCCAGCAGCCAAGTTGGCCTAGCGGTGAACACCGGGGAGCTGTTTTTT
j_call: TRBJ2-3; clone_size: once; d_call: .; v_call: TRBV6-5; cdr3_aa: CASRTQAGNTDTQYF; cdr3_nt: TGTGCCAGCAGGACCCAAGCGGGTAACACAGATACGCAGTATTTT
j_call: TRBJ1-3; clone_size: .; d_call: .; v_call: TRBV2; cdr3_aa: CASSRVSGNTIYF; cdr3_nt: TGTGCCAGCAGTCGGGTCTCTGGAAACACCATATATTTT
j_call: TRBJ1-1; clone_size: .; d_call: .; v_call: TRBV5-1; cdr3_aa: CASSLERQAGKAFF; cdr3_nt: TGCGCCAGCAGCTTGGAGAGGCAAGCCGGGAAAGCTTTCTTT
j_call: TRBJ2-3; clone_size: .; d_call: TRBD1; v_call: TRBV27; cdr3_aa: CASSFFRGSTDTQYF; cdr3_nt: TGTGCCAGCAGTTTTTTCAGGGGGAGCACAGATACGCAGTATTTT
j_call: TRBJ2-7; clone_size: .; d_call: .; v_call: TRBV23-1; cdr3_aa: CASRPHEPGTSYEQYF; cdr3_nt: TGCGCCAGCCGTCCCCATGAACCCGGGACATCCTACGAGCAGTACTTC
j_call: TRBJ1-1; clone_size: .; d_call: .; v_call: TRBV5-1; cdr3_aa: CASSSVGGGNTEAFF; cdr3_nt: TGCGCCAGCAGCTCGGTCGGGGGAGGGAACACTGAAGCTTTCTTT
j_call: TRBJ1-4; clone_size: once; d_call: TRBD1; v_call: TRBV5-1; cdr3_aa: CASSLGTANEKLFF; cdr3_nt: TGCGCCAGCAGCCTCGGGACAGCTAATGAAAAACTGTTTTTT
j_call: TRBJ1-1; clone_size: .; d_call: .; v_call: TRBV2; cdr3_aa: CASRAYRLGAEAFF; cdr3_nt: TGTGCCAGCAGAGCCTACAGACTTGGCGCTGAAGCTTTCTTT
j_call: TRBJ2-7; clone_size: few; d_call: .; v_call: TRBV29-1; cdr3_aa: CSVPLGPSYEQYF; cdr3_nt: TGCAGCGTCCCATTGGGACCTTCCTACGAGCAGTACTTC
j_call: TRBJ1-5; clone_size: once; d_call: TRBD1; v_call: TRBV6-5; cdr3_aa: CASRQDRDNQPQHF; cdr3_nt: TGTGCCAGCAGACAAGACAGGGACAATCAGCCCCAGCATTTT
j_call: TRBJ1-2; clone_size: .; d_call: .; v_call: TRBV25-1; cdr3_aa: CASSLGVFYGYTF; cdr3_nt: TGTGCCAGCAGTTTGGGAGTCTTCTATGGCTACACCTTC
j_call: TRBJ1-1; clone_size: .; d_call: .; v_call: TRBV5-1; cdr3_aa: CASSLDGVNTEAFF; cdr3_nt: TGCGCCAGCAGCCTCGACGGGGTGAACACTGAAGCTTTCTTT
j_call: TRBJ2-5; clone_size: .; d_call: .; v_call: TRBV7-2; cdr3_aa: CASSVSRFGETQYF; cdr3_nt: TGTGCCAGCAGCGTTTCCCGGTTTGGGGAGACCCAGTACTTC
j_call: TRBJ2-7; clone_size: .; d_call: TRBD1; v_call: TRBV5-4; cdr3_aa: CASRAGTGAEQYF; cdr3_nt: TGTGCCAGCAGGGCGGGGACAGGGGCCGAGCAGTACTTC
j_call: TRBJ1-2; clone_size: .; d_call: .; v_call: TRBV9; cdr3_aa: CASSPMGGRLLGGGYTF; cdr3_nt: TGTGCCAGCAGCCCAATGGGGGGGCGCTTGTTAGGTGGTGGCTACACCTTC
j_call: TRBJ2-7; clone_size: .; d_call: .; v_call: TRBV11-2; cdr3_aa: CASSSILRASYEQYF; cdr3_nt: TGTGCCAGCAGCTCGATTCTAAGGGCCTCCTACGAGCAGTACTTC
j_call: TRBJ1-1; clone_size: .; d_call: .; v_call: TRBV19; cdr3_aa: CASSIGQFTEAFF; cdr3_nt: TGTGCCAGTAGTATCGGGCAGTTCACTGAAGCTTTCTTT
j_call: TRBJ1-1; clone_size: once; d_call: TRBD1; v_call: TRBV7-9; cdr3_aa: CASSLGTGGFEAFF; cdr3_nt: TGTGCCAGCAGCTTAGGGACAGGGGGCTTTGAAGCTTTCTTT
j_call: TRBJ2-1; clone_size: .; d_call: TRBD2; v_call: TRBV6-4; cdr3_aa: CASSTTSGRGDEQFF; cdr3_nt: TGTGCCAGCAGCACGACTAGCGGGAGGGGCGATGAGCAGTTCTTC
j_call: TRBJ2-7; clone_size: .; d_call: .; v_call: TRBV20-1; cdr3_aa: CSASPSYEQYF; cdr3_nt: TGCAGTGCTAGTCCCTCCTACGAGCAGTACTTC
j_call: TRBJ2-5; clone_size: .; d_call: TRBD1; v_call: TRBV19; cdr3_aa: CASRDRGGIETQYF; cdr3_nt: TGTGCCAGTAGGGACAGGGGTGGGATCGAGACCCAGTACTTC
j_call: TRBJ1-1; clone_size: .; d_call: .; v_call: TRBV5-1; cdr3_aa: CASSFRPGDEAFF; cdr3_nt: TGCGCCAGCAGCTTTCGGCCGGGGGATGAAGCTTTCTTT
j_call: TRBJ1-1; clone_size: .; d_call: .; v_call: TRBV14; cdr3_aa: CASSQDGTFRTEAFF; cdr3_nt: TGTGCCAGCAGCCAGGACGGGACGTTCAGAACTGAAGCTTTCTTT
j_call: TRBJ1-6; clone_size: .; d_call: .; v_call: TRBV11-3; cdr3_aa: CASSLGPSRPLHF; cdr3_nt: TGTGCCAGCAGCTTAGGACCGTCGCGGCCCCTCCACTTT
j_call: TRBJ1-1; clone_size: .; d_call: .; v_call: TRBV6-5; cdr3_aa: CASSYSGANTEAFF; cdr3_nt: TGTGCCAGCAGTTACTCGGGAGCGAACACTGAAGCTTTCTTT
j_call: TRBJ2-7; clone_size: .; d_call: .; v_call: TRBV6-1; cdr3_aa: CASSDLHEQYF; cdr3_nt: TGTGCCAGCAGTGATCTCCACGAGCAGTACTTC
j_call: TRBJ1-2; clone_size: .; d_call: .; v_call: TRBV14; cdr3_aa: CASSQDLRMSRGYTF; cdr3_nt: TGTGCCAGCAGCCAAGATTTACGAATGAGCCGGGGCTACACCTTC
j_call: TRBJ1-1; clone_size: .; d_call: .; v_call: TRBV29-1; cdr3_aa: CSVTTGHRNTEAFF; cdr3_nt: TGCAGCGTCACGACGGGACACCGGAACACTGAAGCTTTCTTT
j_call: TRBJ1-3; clone_size: .; d_call: .; v_call: TRBV3-1/TRBV3-2; cdr3_aa: CASSQDMLGNTIYF; cdr3_nt: TGTGCCAGCAGCCAAGATATGCTTGGAAACACCATATATTTT
j_call: TRBJ2-1; clone_size: .; d_call: TRBD2; v_call: TRBV2; cdr3_aa: CASGGGRAPYNEQFF; cdr3_nt: TGTGCCAGCGGGGGCGGGAGGGCCCCCTACAATGAGCAGTTCTTC
j_call: TRBJ1-1; clone_size: .; d_call: TRBD1; v_call: TRBV6-1; cdr3_aa: CASSEDRTGVTEAFF; cdr3_nt: TGTGCCAGCAGTGAAGACCGGACAGGGGTGACTGAAGCTTTCTTT
j_call: TRBJ2-1; clone_size: once; d_call: TRBD2; v_call: TRBV18; cdr3_aa: CASTLAGQSGNEQFF; cdr3_nt: TGTGCCAGCACGCTAGCGGGACAATCCGGCAATGAGCAGTTCTTC
j_call: TRBJ2-2; clone_size: .; d_call: TRBD2; v_call: TRBV9; cdr3_aa: CASSVAPGLAGAGGTGELFF; cdr3_nt: TGTGCCAGCAGCGTGGCTCCGGGACTAGCGGGAGCAGGAGGCACCGGGGAGCTGTTTTTT
j_call: TRBJ1-6; clone_size: .; d_call: TRBD1; v_call: TRBV6-5; cdr3_aa: CASTTSGTGYSPLHF; cdr3_nt: TGTGCCAGCACCACTTCCGGGACAGGGTATTCACCCCTCCACTTT
j_call: TRBJ1-2; clone_size: .; d_call: TRBD1; v_call: TRBV6-5; cdr3_aa: CASSQGVYGYTF; cdr3_nt: TGTGCCAGCAGTCAGGGGGTCTATGGCTACACCTTC
j_call: TRBJ2-7; clone_size: .; d_call: TRBD1; v_call: TRBV4-1; cdr3_aa: CASSQAGGSGSIYEQYF; cdr3_nt: TGCGCCAGCAGCCAAGCAGGGGGATCTGGGAGTATCTACGAGCAGTACTTC
j_call: TRBJ1-3; clone_size: .; d_call: .; v_call: TRBV27; cdr3_aa: CASSPGAGNTIYF; cdr3_nt: TGTGCCAGCAGCCCCGGGGCTGGAAACACCATATATTTT
j_call: TRBJ1-2; clone_size: .; d_call: TRBD1; v_call: TRBV6-5; cdr3_aa: CASSYGQGGSYGYTF; cdr3_nt: TGTGCCAGCAGTTACGGGCAGGGGGGATCCTATGGCTACACCTTC
j_call: TRBJ1-1; clone_size: .; d_call: .; v_call: TRBV6-4; cdr3_aa: CANRPGMDTEAFF; cdr3_nt: TGTGCCAACCGACCGGGGATGGACACTGAAGCTTTCTTT